This entry features one T cell receptor beta chain sequence. Its antigen is not known. This CDR3 is built from 15 residues. With V trimmed by 5 bases and J by 8 bases, 13 bases remained unmatched. Per germline, CDR1 SGHAT and CDR2 FQNNGV. The data originate from a study of cytomegalovirus exposure and HLA in healthy donors. The PCR was carried out with 60 Vbeta primers and 13 Jbeta primers. Sequenced by immunoSEQ multiplex PCR; TCRdb stores in-frame clones only, minus some. The data hold around 200,000 clones, with over 80% observed a single time. Study findings and constraints: Likely technical artifact: a cluster of highly shared sequence variants.

This sequence was found in a woman in her forties or fifties in good health and CMV-seropositive. This chain links TRBV11-2 with TRBJ1-2; 8 nucleotides align to TRBD1. Material: PBMCs. CDR3 DNA: TGTGCCAGCAGCCCCACCGGACAGGGTCGGACGGGCTACACCTTC. Translating it yields CASSPTGQGRTGYTF. Looking up the rest from reference TRBV11-2 and TRBJ1-2 gives the full variable domain: EAGVAQSPRYKIIEKRQSVAFWCNPISGHATLYWYQQILGQGPKLLIQFQNNGVVDDSQLPKDRFSAERLKGVDSTLKIQPAKLEDSAVYLCASSPTGQGRTGYTFGSGTRLTVV.